The entry below describes one TCR beta chain. Its target is not known. This CDR3 is built from 17 residues. Germline-derived CDR1 and CDR2 are KGHSH and LQKENI. V was clipped by 2 bases and J by 5 bases; unmatched bases: 13. This specimen comes from a study of cytomegalovirus exposure and HLA in healthy donors. Study information: Unique TCRs from HLA-typed donors, about 78 million of them, were held in an early data release.

PCR used 60 Vbeta primers and 13 Jbeta primers. Using immunoSEQ multiplex PCR, the repertoire was profiled, and TCRdb retains in-frame clones only, with some absent. Of tens of thousands of clones listed, 78% are singletons. Overall study results and limits: CMV serostatus was the only recorded immune exposure for donors. Differences between HLA loci emerged in a later analysis of TCR association rates, with DRB1 most and HLA-C fewest. TCR beta V- and J-gene trimming was later associated with a missense DCLRE1C variant.

This sequence joins TRBV18 and TRBJ2-7; TRBD1 matches at 9 bases. Input material: PBMCs. This sequence originates from a male donor in good health and CMV-seropositive. The CDR3 DNA sequence: TGTGCCAGCTCACCAACCCATCACGGGACAGGGACCCACGAGCAGTACTTC. Translated: CASSPTHHGTGTHEQYF.